This T cell receptor beta chain was obtained from a study of shared clonotypes between healthy human individuals. Generated by immunoSEQ multiplex PCR, the TCRdb table keeps only in-frame clones and is missing some. The repertoire holds about 820,000 clones, with 85% to 95% as singletons. Naive CD8 populations comprised CD45RO-negative cells positively selected for CCR7, excluding terminally differentiated effector memory CD45RA+ cells. There are 23 residues in the CDR3. Germline CDR1 is SGHTA and CDR2 is FQGTGA. Trimming removed 0 bases from V and 1 base from J; junction bases left unmatched: 24. This chain joins TRBV7-3 and TRBJ2-3; 8 positions agree with TRBD2. Source material: naive CD8+ T cells sorted from blood. This clonotype originated in a young man in good health. CDR3 loop: CASSLTSPSSPGRGNRGTDTQYF. CDR3 bases: TGTGCCAGCAGCTTAACTAGCCCAAGTAGTCCCGGGAGGGGTAATAGGGGCACAGATACGCAGTATTTT.